This TCR beta chain was recovered during a study of shared clonotypes between healthy human individuals. Profiling relied on immunoSEQ multiplex PCR, and the TCRdb table lists in-frame clones only, not all of them. The sample gives 2,500,000 or so clones, approximately 90% of which show up once; around 0.15% is in the top ten. V lost 7 bases, J lost 2 bases, and 8 bases stayed unmatched. CDR3 size: 14 residues. Germline-derived CDR1 and CDR2 are GTSNPN and SVGIG (reference sequence). Sequencing input: naive CD4+ T cells sorted from blood. Described subset: CD45RA+ positively selected. This clonotype originated in a man aged 18 to 30 in good health. V gene TRBV30 combines with J gene TRBJ2-3, with TRBD2 identical over 8 bases. Here the CDR3 reads CALTSASITDTQYF. The CDR3 DNA reads as TGTGCCTTGACTAGCGCCTCGATCACAGATACGCAGTATTTT.